This T cell receptor (beta chain) appears in the sequencing data of a study of shared clonotypes between healthy human individuals. The deep-level immunoSEQ assay was used. It was roughly 330 ng DNA, roughly 28,000 T cell genomes, that went into each replicate PCR of unsorted PBMC. Method: immunoSEQ multiplex PCR; TCRdb's copy keeps in-frame clones and lacks some. The sample has about 470,000 clones, roughly 80% seen once. CDR3 length: 17 residues. Germline assignment: CDR1 SGDLS and CDR2 YYNGEE. The V segment lost 4 bases and the J segment 9 bases; nucleotides outside the gene matches: 12. This rearrangement joins TRBV9 to TRBJ2-1; 14 bases align to TRBD2. The material sequenced was PBMCs. This receptor was identified in a woman in her thirties or forties in good health. Some clones in this sample may be carry-over from other donors' samples. CDR3 sequence: CASSPRLAGGRNGEQFF. DNA of the CDR3: TGTGCCAGCAGCCCCAGACTAGCGGGAGGGCGGAACGGTGAGCAGTTCTTC. Based on the CDR3 plus reference TRBV9 and TRBJ2-1, the full variable domain is DSGVTQTPKHLITATGQRVTLRCSPRSGDLSVYWYQQSLDQGLQFLIQYYNGEERAKGNILERFSAQQFPDLHSELNLSSLELGDSALYFCASSPRLAGGRNGEQFFGPGTRLTVL.